One T cell receptor beta chain is described in this entry. Its target is not known. The data belong to a study of blood T cells in healthy people across ages. Study observations and caveats: TCR beta diversity, measured per million T cells, fell in a roughly linear way with age.

The authors ran a second PCR of 7 to 11 cycles using a sample-barcoded 5' primer and a J-beta primer mix. MiXCR, run by TCRdb on the 5' RACE reads, gives a single entry per CDR3 protein. The table has roughly 2 million distinct CDR3 sequences, about 49% seen once. Trimming stripped 5 bases from V and 7 bases from J, with 18 bases between. The CDR3 extends over 15 amino acids. Germline V gene data show CDR1 as SGHTA and CDR2 as FQGNSA. This sequence was found in a woman between 35 and 50 years old in good health. The rearrangement links TRBV7-2 to TRBJ1-3; D possibly corresponds to TRBD1 (6 bases). Sequencing was done on a sample of blood. The CDR3 nucleotides are TGTGCCAGCAGCACAAACAGGGCATTTACGAACACCATATATTTT. Its translation is CASSTNRAFTNTIYF.